This T cell receptor (beta chain) appears in the sequencing data of a study of shared clonotypes between healthy human individuals. Trimming shortened V by 2 bases and J by 1 base, and 9 bases separated the two germline ends. The germline CDR1 and CDR2 sequences are WSHSY and SAAADI. This CDR3 is built from 14 residues. Terminally differentiated effector memory CD45RA+ cells were excluded by CCR7 positive selection of CD45RO-negative cells. Sorted-subset replicate PCRs used about 200 ng of genomic DNA. This amount corresponded to 30,000 to 35,000 T cell genomes. Repertoires were generated with immunoSEQ multiplex PCR, while TCRdb's copy carries only in-frame clones and drops some. This sample has 600,000 or so clones; about 95% occur once, and the top ten carry around 0.11%.

Sequencing used naive CD8+ T cells sorted from blood. This chain links TRBV10-2 with TRBJ2-7, with a tentative D call TRBD2 (5 bases). The clonotype comes from a young woman in good health. CDR3: CASSEVQRSYEQYF. The CDR3, as DNA: TGCGCCAGCAGTGAGGTTCAGCGGTCCTACGAGCAGTACTTC.